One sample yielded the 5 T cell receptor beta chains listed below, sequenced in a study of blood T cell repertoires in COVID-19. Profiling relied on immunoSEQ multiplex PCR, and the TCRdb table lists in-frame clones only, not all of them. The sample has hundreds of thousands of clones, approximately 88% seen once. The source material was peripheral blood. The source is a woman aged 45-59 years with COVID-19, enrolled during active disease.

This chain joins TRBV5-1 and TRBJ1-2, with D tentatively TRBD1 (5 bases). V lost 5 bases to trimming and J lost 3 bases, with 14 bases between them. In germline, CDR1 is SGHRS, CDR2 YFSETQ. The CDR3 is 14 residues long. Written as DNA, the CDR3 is TGCGCCAGCAGTAATGAATCGGGGGACTATGGCTACACCTTC. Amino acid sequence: CASSNESGDYGYTF.

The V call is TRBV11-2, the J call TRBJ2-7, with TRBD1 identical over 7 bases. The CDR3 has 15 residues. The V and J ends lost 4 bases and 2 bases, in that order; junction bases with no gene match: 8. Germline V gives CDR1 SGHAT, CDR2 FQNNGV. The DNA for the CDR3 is TGTGCCAGCAGCTCGATACCGGGACAGACCTACGAGCAGTACTTC. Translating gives CASSSIPGQTYEQYF.

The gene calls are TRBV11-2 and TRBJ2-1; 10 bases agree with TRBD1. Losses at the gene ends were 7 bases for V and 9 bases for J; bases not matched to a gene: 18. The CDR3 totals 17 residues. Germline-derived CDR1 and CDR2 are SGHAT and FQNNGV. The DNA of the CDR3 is TGTGCCAGCACCAAATCTCGGGGACAGGGGACAGTTTTTGAGCAGTTCTTC. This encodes CASTKSRGQGTVFEQFF.

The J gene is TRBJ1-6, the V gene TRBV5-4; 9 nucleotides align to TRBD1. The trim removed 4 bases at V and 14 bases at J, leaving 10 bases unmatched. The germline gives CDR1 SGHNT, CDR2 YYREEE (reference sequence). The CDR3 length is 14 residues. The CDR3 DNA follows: TGTGCCAGCAGCACGGGACAGGGTGTTGGCACCCTCCACTTT. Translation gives CASSTGQGVGTLHF.

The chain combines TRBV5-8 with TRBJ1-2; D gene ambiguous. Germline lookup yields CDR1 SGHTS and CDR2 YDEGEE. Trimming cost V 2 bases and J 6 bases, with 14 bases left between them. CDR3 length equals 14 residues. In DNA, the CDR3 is TGTGCCAGCAGCTTACCCGGGTTGGAGAATGGCTACACCTTC. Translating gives CASSLPGLENGYTF. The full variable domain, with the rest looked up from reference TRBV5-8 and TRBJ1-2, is EAGVTQSPTHLIKTRGQQATLRCSPISGHTSVYWYQQALGLGLQFLLWYDEGEERNRGNFPPRFSGRQFPNYSSELNVNALELEDSALYLCASSLPGLENGYTFGSGTRLTVV.